These 30 T cell receptor beta chains share one sample of origin, sequenced in a study of blood T cell repertoires in COVID-19. Data came from immunoSEQ multiplex PCR; TCRdb stores just in-frame clones and leaves some out. The sample includes around 140,000 clones, more than 85% seen only once; the top ten take under 3%. The sequencing input was peripheral blood. The receptors here all came from a man in his sixties with active or convalescent COVID-19.

This clone was detected only a few times. This rearrangement joins TRBV24-1 to TRBJ1-1, with 7 bases aligning to TRBD1. Looked up from germline, CDR1 is KGHDR and CDR2 is SFDVKD. V lost 4 bases, J lost 7 bases, and 5 bases stayed unmatched. CDR3 length equals 13 residues. In nucleotides, the CDR3 is TGTGCCACCAGTGACCCGGACAGGATTGAAGCTTTCTTT. Translated: CATSDPDRIEAFF.

The chain links TRBV4-3 to TRBJ1-2; 7 bases line up with TRBD1. Germline lookup yields CDR1 LGHNA and CDR2 YSLEER. Unmatched junction bases numbered 7, after V lost 0 bases and J lost 0 bases. The CDR3 spans 17 residues. The CDR3 DNA reads as TGCGCCAGCAGCCAAGATCGGGACAGCGATTCTAACTATGGCTACACCTTC. Amino acids: CASSQDRDSDSNYGYTF.

The rearrangement uses TRBV14 and TRBJ1-6; the D gene is possibly TRBD1 (6 bases). V lost 4 bases, J lost 9 bases, and 16 bases lay in between. Germline lookup yields CDR1 SGHDN and CDR2 FVKESK. CDR3 length: 15 amino acids. CDR3 region: CASSPKQGYGSPLHF. The CDR3 DNA sequence: TGTGCCAGCAGCCCTAAACAGGGTTATGGTTCACCCCTCCACTTT.

This clone was seen only once. The chain is built from TRBV27 and TRBJ2-7; 9 positions match TRBD2. The CDR3 consists of 14 residues. From germline, CDR1 is MNHEY and CDR2 SMNVEV (reference sequence). The V segment lost 8 bases and the J segment 4 bases; nucleotides outside the gene matches: 9. CDR3 DNA: TGTGCCAGCCGCTTGCAGCGGGGGGAATACGAGCAGTACTTC. The encoded protein is CASRLQRGEYEQYF.

The chain couples TRBV27 to TRBJ2-7, with 7 positions matching TRBD1. V lost 4 bases to trimming and J lost 3 bases; unmatched junction nucleotides: 6. CDR1 and CDR2 (germline): MNHEY, SMNVEV (reference sequence). This CDR3 region has 14 residues. DNA for the CDR3: TGTGCCAGCAGTTACAGGGGTATAATCTACGAGCAGTACTTC. Translation gives CASSYRGIIYEQYF.

This sequence joins TRBV6-7 and TRBJ2-2; D is ambiguous. Being an ORF, TRBV6-7 has a function that is uncertain. The V and J ends lost 10 bases and 6 bases respectively, with 12 bases between them. The CDR3 is made up of 12 amino acids. CDR3 loop: CATSLPAGELFF. In nucleotides, the CDR3 is TGTGCCACCTCCCTCCCCGCCGGGGAGCTGTTTTTT.

A single count supports this clone. CDR3 bases: TGCGCCAGCAGCTTGGAAAGTGGTCTAGCGGGGGGGATCTACGAGCAGTACTTC. This translates into CASSLESGLAGGIYEQYF. V is TRBV5-1 and J is TRBJ2-7; the match to TRBD2 covers 12 bases. This CDR3 region has 18 residues. With V trimmed by 0 bases and J by 3 bases, 10 bases remained unmatched. Germline V gene sequence: CDR1 SGHRS, CDR2 YFSETQ. The variable domain in full, completed from reference TRBV5-1 and TRBJ2-7, reads KAGVTQTPRYLIKTRGQQVTLSCSPISGHRSVSWYQQTPGQGLQFLFEYFSETQRNKGNFPGRFSGRQFSNSRSEMNVSTLELGDSALYLCASSLESGLAGGIYEQYFGPGTRLTVT.

The chain combines TRBV15 with TRBJ2-5; 9 nucleotides match TRBD2. Germline V gives CDR1 LNHNV, CDR2 YYDKDF (reference sequence). Trimming cost V 2 bases and J 2 bases; bases outside gene matches: 6. This CDR3 is 16 amino acids long. CDR3 sequence (DNA): TGTGCCACCAGCAGATGGATAGCGGGAGAACAAGAGACCCAGTACTTC. It yields the protein CATSRWIAGEQETQYF.

The chain carries TRBV6-2 or TRBV6-3 and TRBJ2-5; D is possibly TRBD1 (6 bases). Trimming cost V 4 bases and J 1 base, with 10 bases left between them. Germline V CDR1 and CDR2: MNHEY, SVGEGT. The CDR3 covers 14 residues. DNA for the CDR3: TGTGCCAGCAGTTGGGACACTCTCCAAGAGACCCAGTACTTC. Translated: CASSWDTLQETQYF.

Points on this clone: This CDR3 is also generated by other DNA sequences in the sample. The V gene is TRBV3-1 (or the pseudogene TRBV3-2), the J gene TRBJ2-5, with D perhaps matching TRBD2 (6 bases). The CDR3 is 17 residues long. Trimming removed 4 bases from V and 2 bases from J, with 20 bases in between. CDR1 LGHDT and CDR2 YNNKEL come from the germline V gene (reference sequence). The DNA for the CDR3 is TGTGCCAGCAGCCGAAACCTCGGAGGGGAGAATCAAGAGACCCAGTACTTC. Amino acid sequence: CASSRNLGGENQETQYF.

V and J are TRBV27 and TRBJ1-5; 10 positions match TRBD1. Germline CDR1 is MNHEY and CDR2 is SMNVEV (reference sequence). The CDR3 contains 15 residues. Trimming took 4 bases from V and 6 from J; bases not matched to a gene: 6. The DNA of the CDR3 is TGTGCCAGCAGTTCGTTCGGACAGGGGGGTCAGCCCCAGCATTTT. Its translation is CASSSFGQGGQPQHF.

The chain carries TRBV11-2 and TRBJ2-1; 10 bases align to TRBD2. Germline V gives CDR1 SGHAT, CDR2 FQNNGV. This CDR3 is built from 15 residues. Trimming took 6 bases from V and 4 from J; bases not matched to a gene: 6. CDR3 sequence (DNA): TGTGCCAGCAGACTCCTAGCGGGAGATTACAATGAGCAGTTCTTC. Protein sequence: CASRLLAGDYNEQFF.

This chain joins TRBV7-3 and TRBJ1-1, with D tentatively TRBD1 (6 bases). In germline, CDR1 is SGHTA, CDR2 FQGTGA. The V and J ends lost 4 bases and 1 base respectively, with 19 bases between them. The length of the CDR3 is 17 residues. CDR3 region: CASSSGPGVVGNTEAFF. CDR3 DNA sequence: TGTGCCAGCAGCTCGGGACCAGGGGTCGTAGGGAACACTGAAGCTTTCTTT.

This chain links TRBV15 with TRBJ1-3; D is undetermined. V was pared by 5 bases and J by 1 base, with 6 bases between. Germline values: CDR1 LNHNV, CDR2 YYDKDF (reference sequence). The CDR3 has 13 amino acids. The CDR3 loop is CATSLLSGNTIYF. The CDR3 DNA reads as TGTGCCACCAGCCTATTGTCTGGAAACACCATATATTTT. Full variable domain (missing parts from reference TRBV15 and TRBJ1-3): DAMVIQNPRYQVTQFGKPVTLSCSQTLNHNVMYWYQQKSSQAPKLLFHYYDKDFNNEADTPDNFQSRRPNTSFCFLDIRSPGLGDTAMYLCATSLLSGNTIYFGEGSWLTVV.

The chain combines TRBV20-1 with TRBJ2-7, with 11 bases that match TRBD2. Germline loops: CDR1 DFQATT, CDR2 SNEGSKA (reference sequence). The CDR3 runs 15 residues. Trimming cost V 3 bases and J 2 bases; bases outside gene matches: 6. This chain's CDR3 is CSASTLAGGPYEQYF. The CDR3 DNA follows: TGCAGTGCTAGTACCCTAGCGGGGGGCCCCTACGAGCAGTACTTC.

The chain is built from TRBV21-1 and TRBJ2-7; TRBD1 is the table's D call and was not checked against the DNA. TRBV21-1 is noted as a pseudogene. The CDR3 length is 14 residues. CDR3 sequence reads: CASSATGHPYEQYF. The CDR3 DNA is TGTGCCAGCAGCGCGACAGGCCACCCCTACGAGCAGTACTTC.

J is TRBJ1-2 and V is TRBV9, with TRBD1 as a possible D gene (5 bases). This CDR3 contains 14 residues. CDR1 and CDR2 from the germline V gene are SGDLS and YYNGEE. Trimming shortened V by 4 bases and J by 8 bases, and 18 bases separated the two germline ends. The CDR3 DNA sequence: TGTGCCAGCAGCTCCCAACTGGGGGAGGGCGGCTACACCTTC. Its translation is CASSSQLGEGGYTF. Based on the CDR3 plus reference TRBV9 and TRBJ1-2, the full variable domain is DSGVTQTPKHLITATGQRVTLRCSPRSGDLSVYWYQQSLDQGLQFLIQYYNGEERAKGNILERFSAQQFPDLHSELNLSSLELGDSALYFCASSSQLGEGGYTFGSGTRLTVV.

The chain joins TRBV7-2 to TRBJ2-7, with 8 bases identical to TRBD2. Per the germline V gene, CDR1 is SGHTA and CDR2 is FQGNSA. With 0 bases clipped from V and 0 bases from J, the junction kept 7 bases outside the gene matches. The CDR3 is 17 residues long. The CDR3 reads CASSLAASGLSSYEQYF. The DNA for the CDR3 is TGTGCCAGCAGCTTAGCCGCTAGCGGGCTGAGCTCCTACGAGCAGTACTTC.

This sequence joins TRBV18 and TRBJ2-5, with 7 bases aligning to TRBD1. V was pared by 2 bases and J by 2 bases, with 2 bases of the junction left unmatched. Germline values: CDR1 KGHSH, CDR2 LQKENI. The CDR3 spans 14 residues. CDR3 nucleotides: TGTGCCAGCTCACCAGGGACAGCTCAAGAGACCCAGTACTTC. Translated: CASSPGTAQETQYF.

The chain links TRBV11-2 to TRBJ1-1; D is possibly TRBD1 (5 bases). CDR3 length equals 15 residues. Trimming stripped 5 bases from V and 1 base from J, with 14 bases between. Germline-derived CDR1 and CDR2 are SGHAT and FQNNGV. CDR3 loop: CASSPDGHANTEAFF. The CDR3 region has the DNA TGTGCCAGCAGCCCCGATGGACACGCGAACACTGAAGCTTTCTTT.

This clone was counted once. The same CDR3 is also encoded by other DNA sequences in this sample. The chain uses TRBV5-1 and TRBJ1-6; 11 bases fit TRBD1. The ends lost 1 base at V and 10 bases at J; junction bases unmatched: 4. Germline V gene lookup returns CDR1 SGHRS and CDR2 YFSETQ. This CDR3 has 15 amino acids. For the CDR3, the DNA is TGCGCCAGCAGCTTGCGGGGACAGGGGGGATCACCCCTCCACTTT. Its protein product is CASSLRGQGGSPLHF. The variable domain in full, completed from reference TRBV5-1 and TRBJ1-6, reads KAGVTQTPRYLIKTRGQQVTLSCSPISGHRSVSWYQQTPGQGLQFLFEYFSETQRNKGNFPGRFSGRQFSNSRSEMNVSTLELGDSALYLCASSLRGQGGSPLHFGNGTRLTVT.

This clone turned up a few times. The rearrangement joins TRBV7-2 to TRBJ2-5; possibly TRBD1 for D (6 bases). From germline, CDR1 is SGHTA and CDR2 FQGNSA. Trimming removed 5 bases at V and 3 bases at J, with 19 bases between. The CDR3 covers 16 residues. CDR3 in amino acids: CASSPPGDAREETQYF. The CDR3 bases are TGTGCCAGCAGCCCCCCAGGGGACGCGAGGGAAGAGACCCAGTACTTC.

The V and J genes are TRBV6-2 or TRBV6-3 and TRBJ2-7; D is perhaps TRBD2 (5 bases). The CDR3 consists of 14 residues. Deletions cut 4 bases from V and 7 bases from J, with 17 bases between. Germline-derived CDR1 and CDR2 are MNHEY and SVGEGT. The CDR3 here is CASSSSSEGGEQYF. Written as DNA, the CDR3 is TGTGCCAGCAGTTCCAGCTCAGAGGGCGGTGAGCAGTACTTC.

The chain has TRBV5-8 and TRBJ2-3; 11 positions match TRBD1. V was clipped by 4 bases and J by 8 bases; unmatched bases: 9. The CDR3 consists of 15 residues. Germline V gene data show CDR1 as SGHTS and CDR2 as YDEGEE. The CDR3: CASSTDRGPAGTQYF. Written as DNA, the CDR3 is TGTGCCAGCAGCACGGACAGGGGGCCCGCCGGTACGCAGTATTTT.

The V gene is TRBV5-4, the J gene TRBJ2-6; maybe TRBD2 (5 bases). The CDR3 has 16 amino acids. CDR1 SGHNT and CDR2 YYREEE come from the germline V gene (reference sequence). The ends were cut back, 4 bases at V and 4 bases at J, with 15 bases in the middle. CDR3: CASSTGWGPGANVLTF. The CDR3 DNA is TGTGCCAGCAGCACGGGGTGGGGTCCCGGGGCCAACGTCCTGACTTTC.

Written as DNA, the CDR3 is TGTGCCAGCAGCCAAGCGGGGATGTATAGCAATCAGCCCCAGCATTTT. Encoded protein: CASSQAGMYSNQPQHF. This chain joins TRBV4-2 and TRBJ1-5; no definite D call. V was clipped by 1 base and J by 0 bases, with 10 bases between them. The CDR3 consists of 16 residues. The germline V gene encodes CDR1 LGHNA and CDR2 YNFKEQ.

This sequence joins TRBV6-4 and TRBJ2-1; the match to TRBD2 covers 15 bases. The CDR3 length is 16 residues. After removal of 5 bases from V and 9 bases from J, the junction contained 8 bases not matched to a gene. Germline assignment: CDR1 MRHNA and CDR2 SNTAGT. Here the CDR3 reads CASSRTGLAGGSEQFF. The DNA of the CDR3 is TGTGCCAGCAGTCGTACCGGACTAGCGGGAGGGAGTGAGCAGTTCTTC.

The rearrangement links TRBV5-8 to TRBJ1-5; 7 bases are shared with TRBD1. Looked up from germline, CDR1 is SGHTS and CDR2 is YDEGEE. The CDR3 consists of 14 residues. Unmatched junction bases numbered 8, after V lost 5 bases and J lost 6 bases. CDR3: CASRQIRDSQPQHF. For the CDR3, the DNA is TGTGCCAGCAGACAGATCCGGGACAGTCAGCCCCAGCATTTT.

The CDR3 DNA reads TGTGCCAGCAGCCCCCGGGACAAGTCCTACGAGCAGTACTTC. Its protein product is CASSPRDKSYEQYF. The chain carries TRBV7-2 and TRBJ2-7; possible D gene TRBD1, 6 bases. Per the germline V gene, CDR1 is SGHTA and CDR2 is FQGNSA. CDR3 length equals 14 residues. V lost 5 bases and J lost 1, with 12 bases in between.

The genes are TRBV5-6 and TRBJ2-5; 8 nucleotides agree with TRBD1. Germline trimming cut 4 bases from V and 5 bases from J; bases unmatched to any gene: 10. Germline CDR1 SGHDT, CDR2 YYEEEE. The CDR3 spans 15 residues. This CDR3 is CASSLYGQGLETQYF. Here the CDR3 DNA reads TGTGCCAGCAGCCTATACGGACAGGGCTTGGAGACCCAGTACTTC.